This T cell receptor (beta chain) was documented in a study of response to subunit inactivated influenza vaccine. Deletions cut 3 bases from V and 6 bases from J, with 15 bases between. Germline CDR1 is LNHDA and CDR2 is SQIVND (reference sequence). The CDR3 runs to 15 residues. In TCRdb, the RT-PCR reads were re-called with MiXCR into one record per CDR3 protein. The sample shows roughly 550,000 distinct CDR3 sequences, roughly 25% of them seen only once. These data were likewise used in another study, on T cells expressing NK-cell markers. That work adds: 5'RACE template switching with UMIs generated TCR beta cDNA. Similarly, these clonotypes led the CD3+CD56-NKG2C+ fraction as well in a handful of donors.

This sequence joins TRBV19 and TRBJ1-5; no definite D call. The sequence derives from a man aged 50 to 60 who received an inactivated influenza vaccine. The starting material was CD4+ T cells sorted from PBMCs, obtained less than 13 days after vaccination. CDR3 in amino acids: CASSIDYLSGQPQHF. As DNA, the CDR3 is TGTGCCAGTAGTATTGATTATCTCTCCGGTCAGCCCCAGCATTTT. The full variable domain, its missing parts supplied by reference TRBV19 and TRBJ1-5, is DGGITQSPKYLFRKEGQNVTLSCEQNLNHDAMYWYRQDPGQGLRLIYYSQIVNDFQKGDIAEGYSVSREKKESFPLTVTSAQKNPTAFYLCASSIDYLSGQPQHFGDGTRLSIL.